The text below deals with one T cell receptor beta chain. This clonotype was detected ten times or more. Its antigen target is currently unknown. Base qualities are not provided; no much larger clone lies one nucleotide away. Library construction relied on RT-PCR. Sequencing was performed on an Illumina HiSeq 2500. TCRdb ran its own pipeline on the public reads, namely fastp trimming at Q25 and MiXCR clone calling, and kept in-frame beta chains. All rows with the same CDR3 protein become a single entry with the most common DNA and genes. This sample lists around 570,000 distinct CDR3 sequences; 6.5% to 8% were detected once. Around 13% of the sample is taken by the ten largest. These data originate in a study of response to subunit inactivated influenza vaccine (dated by TCRdb to 2016 to 2019). Turning to the overall study: The study used deep quantitative T cell receptor repertoire profiling to track responses to a trivalent subunit inactivated influenza vaccine. What the authors observed across the whole study: According to the authors, only a limited number of new T cells may be recruited by each seasonal influenza vaccination.

Unmatched junction bases come to 9, with V trimmed by 6 bases and J by 8 bases. The CDR3 contains 14 residues, cysteine and phenylalanine counted. The kept DNA is CDR3 alone, 42 bases in frame from the first base. The input for sequencing was PBMCs from blood, taken less than 30 months after vaccination. Recombination linked TRBV12-3 or TRBV12-4 to TRBJ1-4, with TRBD1 identical over 7 junction bases. The receptor's source is a man aged 50 to 75 who received an inactivated influenza vaccine. Donor details come from another sample of the same person, matched by shared clones. For the CDR3, the sequence is CASSQTGMSEKLFF. At the DNA level, the sequence is TGTGCCAGCAGCCAGACAGGGATGTCGGAAAAACTGTTTTTT.